This T cell receptor beta chain was retrieved from a study of cytomegalovirus exposure and HLA in healthy donors. PCR amplification relied on 60 Vbeta primers (plus 13 Jbeta primers). Data came from immunoSEQ multiplex PCR; TCRdb stores just in-frame clones and leaves some out. The profile shows over 110,000 clones, more than 70% of them singletons. Notes on this clone: Its target is unknown.

Findings of the study overall: Rarity marked most TCR sequences, yet some public TCRs occurred in many donors. TCR beta V- and J-gene trimming was later associated with a missense DCLRE1C variant. Highly shared variants forming one cluster were likely a sequencing artifact.

This receptor was taken from a male donor in good health and CMV-seropositive. The specimen was PBMCs.

CDR3 protein: CASSARRGATNEKLFF. CDR3 sequence (DNA): TGTGCCAGCAGCGCCCGCAGGGGTGCAACTAATGAAAAACTGTTTTTT. The chain employs TRBV2 and TRBJ1-4; D is possibly TRBD1 (6 bases). CDR3 length: 16 residues. With 6 bases removed from V and 0 bases from J, the gap between germline ends came to 14 bases. CDR1 and CDR2 (germline): SNHLY, FYNNEI. The full variable domain, with the rest looked up from reference TRBV2 and TRBJ1-4, is EPEVTQTPSHQVTQMGQEVILRCVPISNHLYFYWYRQILGQKVEFLVSFYNNEISEKSEIFDDQFSVERPDGSNFTLKIRSTKLEDSAMYFCASSARRGATNEKLFFGSGTQLSVL.